This T cell receptor (beta chain) is drawn from a study of metastatic and nonmetastatic thyroid tumors. V lost 1 base to trimming and J lost 1 base, with 9 bases between them. Per the germline V gene, CDR1 is KGHDR and CDR2 is SFDVKD. The CDR3 is 16 amino acids. No patient had received any treatment before thyroid surgery. For this clone: Additional DNA sequences in this sample encode the identical CDR3.

Authors' processing steps: What underpinned the distant-metastasis classifier for papillary thyroid cancer was the set of CDR3 differences across clinicopathological groups. TCRdb reprocessed the PCR reads using MiXCR. None of the V and J calls come from the authors' own analysis; TCRdb made them. This table holds over 30,000 clones, under 40% found once. Input material: tumor tissue. The chain couples TRBV24-1 to TRBJ2-2, with no clear D. The source of this sequence is a female donor with papillary thyroid cancer or a benign thyroid nodule (not recorded which). Some clones in this sample may be carry-over from other donors' samples. CDR3: CATSDLPPENTGELFF. Written as DNA, the CDR3 is TGTGCCACCAGTGATTTACCCCCGGAGAACACCGGGGAGCTGTTTTTT.